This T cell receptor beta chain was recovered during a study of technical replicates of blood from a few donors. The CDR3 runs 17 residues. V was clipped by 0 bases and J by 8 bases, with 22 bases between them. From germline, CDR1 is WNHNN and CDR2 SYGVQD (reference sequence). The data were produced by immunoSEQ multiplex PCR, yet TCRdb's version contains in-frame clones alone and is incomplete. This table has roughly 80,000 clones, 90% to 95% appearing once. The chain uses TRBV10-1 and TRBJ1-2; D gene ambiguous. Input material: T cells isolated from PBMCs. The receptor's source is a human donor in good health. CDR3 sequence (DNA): TGCGCCAGCAGTGAGTCGCATAAGTGGGATAGCGGGGTCGGCTACACCTTC. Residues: CASSESHKWDSGVGYTF.